This T cell receptor (beta chain) stems from a study of regulatory T cells in long-lasting Graves disease. Study background: New Graves' disease cases had less than 3 months of antithyroid drugs.

This clonotype was observed a handful of times. Arm-PCR of CDR3 regions and iRepertoire HTBI primers were used to build TCR beta libraries. TCRdb re-derived calls from the multiplex PCR reads in MiXCR, one entry per CDR3 protein. The sample includes 400,000 to 500,000 distinct CDR3 sequences, 16% seen only once; the top ten take 23%. Noted time point: newly diagnosed GD, antithyroid drugs for less than 3 months. From PBMCs, RNA was extracted and then used to make the TCR library. The same sample was also studied in work on T cells in Graves' hyperthyroidism and ophthalmopathy. Per that study: Orbital computed tomography and thyroid ultrasound, together with serum TRAb and thyroxine and clinical symptoms, were used for diagnoses. First-round RT-PCR with HTBI primers amplified the TCR CDR3 region.

Material: peripheral blood mononuclear cells (PBMCs), obtained at new diagnosis, from a patient treated with antithyroid drugs. The receptor's source is a woman aged 18-29 years with Graves disease.

CDR3 protein: CSARSGAGVAGEQYF. In DNA, the CDR3 is TGCAGTGCTAGGTCCGGGGCGGGAGTAGCTGGCGAGCAGTACTTC. V is TRBV20-1 and J is TRBJ2-7; 7 positions agree with TRBD2. CDR3 size: 15 residues. Germline trimming cut 3 bases from V and 6 bases from J; bases unmatched to any gene: 14. CDR1 is DFQATT, CDR2 SNEGSKA, per germline (reference sequence).